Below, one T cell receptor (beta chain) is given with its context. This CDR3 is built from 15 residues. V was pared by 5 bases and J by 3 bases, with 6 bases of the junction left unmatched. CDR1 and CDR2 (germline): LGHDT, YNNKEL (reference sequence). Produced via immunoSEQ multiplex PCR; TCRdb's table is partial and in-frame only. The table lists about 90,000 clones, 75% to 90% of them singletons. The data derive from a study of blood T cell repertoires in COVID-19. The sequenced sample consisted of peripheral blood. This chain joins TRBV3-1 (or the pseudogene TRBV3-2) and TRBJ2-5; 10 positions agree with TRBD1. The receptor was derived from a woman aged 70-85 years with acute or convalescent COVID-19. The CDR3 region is CASSFSGTGEETQYF. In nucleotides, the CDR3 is TGTGCCAGCAGCTTCAGCGGGACAGGGGAAGAGACCCAGTACTTC.